The TCR beta chain under discussion was sequenced for a study of T-cell reconstitution after alpha-beta-depleted transplantation in children. The CDR3 is 14 amino acids. Germline-derived CDR1 and CDR2 are SQVTM and ANQGSEA. Trimming pared 3 bases from V and 2 bases from J, leaving 11 bases between. This clonotype was seen only a few times. As it was prepared, the TCRbeta library received unique molecular identifiers. One entry per CDR3 protein, called by TCRdb with MiXCR from the PCR reads. This sample carries 360,000 or so distinct CDR3 sequences, roughly 21% of them seen once, and the ten largest clones take around 4%.

The sample consisted of PBMCs from the stem cell graft donor, taken from the stem cell graft. J is TRBJ2-1 and V is TRBV29-1; tentative D call: TRBD1 (5 bases). This clonotype originated in a human donor who donated a stem cell graft to a child with acute myeloid leukemia. The CDR3 reads CSVEAGWAYNEQFF. The DNA of the CDR3 is TGCAGCGTTGAGGCAGGGTGGGCCTACAATGAGCAGTTCTTC.